The clone carrying this TCR beta chain was counted a few times. The entry originates in a study of blood T cell repertoires in COVID-19. Study as a whole: Samples representing acute and convalescent COVID-19 were sourced from the United States, Italy and Spain.

In the original analysis: Quantification of nucleated cells was approximated via reference gene primer amplification. The protocol was immunoSEQ multiplex PCR, while the TCRdb copy is restricted to in-frame clones and leaves out a portion. The DNA was the basis for D and trimming; V, J and clone size are from that table. The sample lists around 150,000 clones, about 85% occurring once. The ends were cut back, 7 bases at V and 2 bases at J, with 20 bases in the middle. Per germline, CDR1 MDHEN and CDR2 SYDVKM. This CDR3 is 16 amino acids long. Sequencing was carried out using peripheral blood. This chain uses TRBV28 with TRBJ1-2, with a tentative D call TRBD1 (5 bases). The origin of this receptor is a man aged 40-49 years with acute or convalescent COVID-19. CDR3 region: CASTLGGFGSNYGYTF. In DNA form, the CDR3 reads TGTGCCAGCACTCTGGGGGGGTTTGGATCCAACTATGGCTACACCTTC.